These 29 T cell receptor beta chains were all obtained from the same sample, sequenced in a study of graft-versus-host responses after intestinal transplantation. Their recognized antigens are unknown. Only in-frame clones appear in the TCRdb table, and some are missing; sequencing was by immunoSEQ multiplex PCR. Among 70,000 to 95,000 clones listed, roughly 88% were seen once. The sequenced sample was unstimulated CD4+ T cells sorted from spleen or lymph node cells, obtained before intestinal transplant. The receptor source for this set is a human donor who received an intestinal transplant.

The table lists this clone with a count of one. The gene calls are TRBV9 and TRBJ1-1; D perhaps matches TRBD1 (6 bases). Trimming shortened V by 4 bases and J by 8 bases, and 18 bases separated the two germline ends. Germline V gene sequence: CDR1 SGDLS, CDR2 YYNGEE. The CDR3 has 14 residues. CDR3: CASSSHLDSSEAFF. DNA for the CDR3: TGTGCCAGCAGCTCCCACCTGGACAGTTCGGAAGCTTTCTTT.

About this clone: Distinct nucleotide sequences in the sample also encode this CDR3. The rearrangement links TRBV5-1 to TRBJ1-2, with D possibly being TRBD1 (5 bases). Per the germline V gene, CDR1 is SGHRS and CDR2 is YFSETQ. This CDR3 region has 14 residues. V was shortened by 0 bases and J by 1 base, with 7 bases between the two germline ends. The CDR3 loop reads CASSLGQGNYGYTF. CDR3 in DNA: TGCGCCAGCAGCTTGGGTCAGGGTAACTATGGCTACACCTTC.

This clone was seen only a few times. This CDR3 is CASSPGSRVANEQFF. CDR3 nucleotides: TGTGCCAGCAGCCCGGGATCACGGGTCGCCAATGAGCAGTTCTTC. The chain recombines TRBV28 with TRBJ2-1, with TRBD2 as a possible D gene (5 bases). CDR1 and CDR2 from the germline V gene are MDHEN and SYDVKM. The germline V and J ends were trimmed by 6 bases and 6 bases, with 18 bases remaining between them. The CDR3 consists of 15 residues.

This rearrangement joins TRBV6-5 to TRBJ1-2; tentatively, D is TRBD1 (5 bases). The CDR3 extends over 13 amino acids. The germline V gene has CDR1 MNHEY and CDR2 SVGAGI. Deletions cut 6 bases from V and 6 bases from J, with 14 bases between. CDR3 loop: CASRGSRANGYTF. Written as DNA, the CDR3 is TGTGCCAGCAGAGGTTCCAGGGCTAATGGCTACACCTTC.

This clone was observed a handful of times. CDR3 coding DNA: TGCGCCAGCAGCCCCCCGTCGGACACCGGGGAGCTGTTTTTT. Its translation: CASSPPSDTGELFF. This sequence joins TRBV4-1 and TRBJ2-2, with D uncertain. The CDR3 loop spans 14 amino acids. V was trimmed by 4 bases and J by 3 bases, leaving 9 bases between them. Germline-derived CDR1 and CDR2 are MGHRA and YSYEKL.

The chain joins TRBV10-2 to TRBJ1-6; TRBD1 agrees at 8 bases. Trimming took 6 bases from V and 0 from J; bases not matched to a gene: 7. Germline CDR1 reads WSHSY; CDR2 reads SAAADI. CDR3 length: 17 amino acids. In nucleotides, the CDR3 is TGCGCCAGCAGGGGACAGGCTTTAAGCTCCTATAATTCACCCCTCCACTTT. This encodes CASRGQALSSYNSPLHF.

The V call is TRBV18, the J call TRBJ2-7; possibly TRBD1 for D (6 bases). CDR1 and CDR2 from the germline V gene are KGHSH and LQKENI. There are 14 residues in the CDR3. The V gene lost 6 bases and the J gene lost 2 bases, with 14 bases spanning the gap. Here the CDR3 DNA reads TGTGCCAGCTCCCCAGACAGGAGTCCCTACGAGCAGTACTTC. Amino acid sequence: CASSPDRSPYEQYF.

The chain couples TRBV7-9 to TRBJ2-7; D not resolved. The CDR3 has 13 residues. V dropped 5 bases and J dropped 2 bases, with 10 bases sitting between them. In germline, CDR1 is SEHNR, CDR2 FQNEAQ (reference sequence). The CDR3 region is CASSRVPAYEQYF. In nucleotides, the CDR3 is TGTGCCAGCAGCCGAGTGCCCGCCTACGAGCAGTACTTC.

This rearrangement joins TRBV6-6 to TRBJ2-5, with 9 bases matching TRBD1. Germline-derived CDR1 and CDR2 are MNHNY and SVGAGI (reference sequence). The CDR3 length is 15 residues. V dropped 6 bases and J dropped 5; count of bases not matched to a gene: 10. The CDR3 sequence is CASSQADRGLETQYF. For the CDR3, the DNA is TGTGCCAGCAGCCAAGCGGACAGGGGTCTGGAGACCCAGTACTTC.

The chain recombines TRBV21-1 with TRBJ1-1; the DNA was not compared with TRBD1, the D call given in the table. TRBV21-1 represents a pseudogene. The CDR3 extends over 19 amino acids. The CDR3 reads CASSLTQGRGRLGNTEAFF. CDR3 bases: TGTGCCAGCAGCCTTACTCAGGGCAGGGGGCGATTAGGGAACACTGAAGCTTTCTTT.

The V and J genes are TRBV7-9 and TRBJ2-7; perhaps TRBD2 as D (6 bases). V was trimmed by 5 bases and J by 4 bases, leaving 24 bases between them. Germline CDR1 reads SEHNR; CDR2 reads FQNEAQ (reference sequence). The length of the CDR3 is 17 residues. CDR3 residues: CASSRRGVGTVAYEQYF. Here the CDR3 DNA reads TGTGCCAGCAGCCGGAGGGGCGTGGGGACGGTGGCGTACGAGCAGTACTTC.

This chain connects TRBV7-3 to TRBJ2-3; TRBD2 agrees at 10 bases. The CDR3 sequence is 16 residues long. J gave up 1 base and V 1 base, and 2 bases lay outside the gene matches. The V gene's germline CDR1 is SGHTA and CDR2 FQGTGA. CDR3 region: CASSLSLAGGTDTQYF. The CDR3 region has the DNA TGTGCCAGCAGCTTAAGCCTAGCGGGGGGCACAGATACGCAGTATTTT.

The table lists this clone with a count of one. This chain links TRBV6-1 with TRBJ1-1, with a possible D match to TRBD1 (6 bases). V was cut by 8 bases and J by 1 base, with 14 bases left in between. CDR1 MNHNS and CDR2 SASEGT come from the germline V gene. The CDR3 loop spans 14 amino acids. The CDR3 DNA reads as TGTGCCAGCGAAACAGGGTCGTGGAACACTGAAGCTTTCTTT. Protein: CASETGSWNTEAFF.

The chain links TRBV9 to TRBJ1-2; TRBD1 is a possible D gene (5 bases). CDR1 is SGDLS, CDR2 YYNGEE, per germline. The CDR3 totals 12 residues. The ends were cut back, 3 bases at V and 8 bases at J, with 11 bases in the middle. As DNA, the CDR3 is TGTGCCAGCAGCGCCACAGGCCGGGGCTACACCTTC. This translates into CASSATGRGYTF. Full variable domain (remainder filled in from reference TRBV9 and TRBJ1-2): DSGVTQTPKHLITATGQRVTLRCSPRSGDLSVYWYQQSLDQGLQFLIQYYNGEERAKGNILERFSAQQFPDLHSELNLSSLELGDSALYFCASSATGRGYTFGSGTRLTVV.

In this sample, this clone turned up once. CDR3: CASSLTGLDGETQYF. The CDR3 DNA follows: TGCGCCAGCAGCTTGACAGGGTTGGATGGGGAGACCCAGTACTTC. The rearrangement uses TRBV5-1 and TRBJ2-5, with D tentatively TRBD1 (6 bases). The germline CDR1 and CDR2 sequences are SGHRS and YFSETQ. Trimming stripped 1 base from V and 5 bases from J, with 15 bases between. This CDR3 region has 15 residues.

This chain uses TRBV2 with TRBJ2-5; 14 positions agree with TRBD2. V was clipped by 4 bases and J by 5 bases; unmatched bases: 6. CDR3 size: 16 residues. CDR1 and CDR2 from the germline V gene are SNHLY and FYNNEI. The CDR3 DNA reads TGTGCCAGCAGTGGGACTAGCGGGGGGAAAGCGGAGACCCAGTACTTC. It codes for CASSGTSGGKAETQYF.

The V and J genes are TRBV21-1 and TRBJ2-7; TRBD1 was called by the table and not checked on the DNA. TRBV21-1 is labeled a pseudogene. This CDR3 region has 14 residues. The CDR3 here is CASSKGGQVYEQYF. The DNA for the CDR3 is TGTGCCAGCAGCAAAGGGGGGCAGGTCTACGAGCAGTACTTC.

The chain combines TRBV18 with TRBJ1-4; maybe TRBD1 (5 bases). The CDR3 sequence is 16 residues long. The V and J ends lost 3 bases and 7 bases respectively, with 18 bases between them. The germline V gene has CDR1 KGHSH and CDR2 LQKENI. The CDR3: CASSPREGQAAEKLFF. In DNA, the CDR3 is TGTGCCAGCTCACCCCGGGAGGGGCAGGCCGCTGAAAAACTGTTTTTT.

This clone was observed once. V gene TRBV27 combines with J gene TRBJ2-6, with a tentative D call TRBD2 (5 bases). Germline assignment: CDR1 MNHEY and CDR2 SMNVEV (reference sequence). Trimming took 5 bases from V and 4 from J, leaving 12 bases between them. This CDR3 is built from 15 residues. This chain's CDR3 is CASSPRGPGANVLTF. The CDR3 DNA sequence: TGTGCCAGCAGTCCACGCGGGCCAGGGGCCAACGTCCTGACTTTC.

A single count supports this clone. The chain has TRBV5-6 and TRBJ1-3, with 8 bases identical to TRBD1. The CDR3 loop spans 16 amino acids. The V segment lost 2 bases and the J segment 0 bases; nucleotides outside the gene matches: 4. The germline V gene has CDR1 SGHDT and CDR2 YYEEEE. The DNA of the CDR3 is TGTGCCAGCAGCTTTTGGGGACAGGTCTCTGGAAACACCATATATTTT. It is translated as CASSFWGQVSGNTIYF. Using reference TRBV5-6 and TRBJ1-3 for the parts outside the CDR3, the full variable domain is DAGVTQSPTHLIKTRGQQVTLRCSPKSGHDTVSWYQQALGQGPQFIFQYYEEEERQRGNFPDRFSGHQFPNYSSELNVNALLLGDSALYLCASSFWGQVSGNTIYFGEGSWLTVV.

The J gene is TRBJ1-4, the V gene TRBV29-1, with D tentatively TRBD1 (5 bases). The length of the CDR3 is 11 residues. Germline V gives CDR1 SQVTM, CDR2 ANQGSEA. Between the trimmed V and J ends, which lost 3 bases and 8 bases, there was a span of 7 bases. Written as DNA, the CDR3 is TGCAGCGTTGAGGGGGGGGAAAAACTGTTTTTT. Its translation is CSVEGGEKLFF.

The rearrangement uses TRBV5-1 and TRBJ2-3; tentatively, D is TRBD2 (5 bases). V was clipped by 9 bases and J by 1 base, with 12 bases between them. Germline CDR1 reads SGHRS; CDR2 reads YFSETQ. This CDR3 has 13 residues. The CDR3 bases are TGCGCCACGGCGGGTAGAGGCACAGATACGCAGTATTTT. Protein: CATAGRGTDTQYF.

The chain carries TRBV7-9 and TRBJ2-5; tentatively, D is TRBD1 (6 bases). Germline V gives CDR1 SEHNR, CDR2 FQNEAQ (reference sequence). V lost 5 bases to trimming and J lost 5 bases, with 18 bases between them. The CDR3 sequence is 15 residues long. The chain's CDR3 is CASSPGFTGSETQYF. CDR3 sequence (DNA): TGTGCCAGCAGCCCGGGGTTCACAGGGTCGGAGACCCAGTACTTC.

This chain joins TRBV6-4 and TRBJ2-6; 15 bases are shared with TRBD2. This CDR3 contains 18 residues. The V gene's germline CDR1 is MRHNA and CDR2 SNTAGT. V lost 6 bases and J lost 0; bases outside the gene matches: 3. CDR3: CASSWTSGGVSGANVLTF. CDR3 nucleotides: TGTGCCAGCAGCTGGACTAGCGGGGGGGTCTCTGGGGCCAACGTCCTGACTTTC.

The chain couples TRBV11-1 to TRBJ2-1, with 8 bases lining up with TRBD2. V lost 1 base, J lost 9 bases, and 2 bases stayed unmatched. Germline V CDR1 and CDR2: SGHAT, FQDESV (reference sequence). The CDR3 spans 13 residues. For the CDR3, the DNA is TGTGCCAGCAGCTTAGACGGGGGGGGTGAGCAGTTCTTC. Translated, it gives CASSLDGGGEQFF.

The chain's CDR3 is CASSDHRAMNTEAFF. CDR3 DNA: TGCGCCAGCAGCGACCACAGGGCGATGAACACTGAAGCTTTCTTT. V and J are TRBV5-1 and TRBJ1-1; perhaps TRBD1 as D (6 bases). Germline CDR1 SGHRS, CDR2 YFSETQ. V was trimmed by 4 bases and J by 0 bases, leaving 13 bases between them. There are 15 residues in the CDR3.

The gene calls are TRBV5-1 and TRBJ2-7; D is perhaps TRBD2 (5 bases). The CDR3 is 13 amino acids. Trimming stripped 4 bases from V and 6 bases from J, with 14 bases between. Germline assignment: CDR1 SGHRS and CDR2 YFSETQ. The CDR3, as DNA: TGCGCCAGCAGCGTCGGGGTTCCGGGCGAGCAGTACTTC. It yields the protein CASSVGVPGEQYF.

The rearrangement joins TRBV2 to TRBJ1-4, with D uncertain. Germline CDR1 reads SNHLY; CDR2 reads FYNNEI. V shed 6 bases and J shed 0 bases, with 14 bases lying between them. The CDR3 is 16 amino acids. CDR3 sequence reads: CASRTIAWATNEKLFF. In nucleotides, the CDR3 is TGTGCCAGCAGAACAATAGCATGGGCAACTAATGAAAAACTGTTTTTT. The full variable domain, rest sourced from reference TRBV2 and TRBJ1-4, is EPEVTQTPSHQVTQMGQEVILRCVPISNHLYFYWYRQILGQKVEFLVSFYNNEISEKSEIFDDQFSVERPDGSNFTLKIRSTKLEDSAMYFCASRTIAWATNEKLFFGSGTQLSVL.

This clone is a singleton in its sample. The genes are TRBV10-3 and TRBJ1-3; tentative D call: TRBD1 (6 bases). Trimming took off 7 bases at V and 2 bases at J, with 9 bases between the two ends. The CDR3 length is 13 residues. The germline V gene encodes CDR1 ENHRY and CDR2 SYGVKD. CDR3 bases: TGTGCCATCACCGGACAGACTGGAAACACCATATATTTT. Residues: CAITGQTGNTIYF.